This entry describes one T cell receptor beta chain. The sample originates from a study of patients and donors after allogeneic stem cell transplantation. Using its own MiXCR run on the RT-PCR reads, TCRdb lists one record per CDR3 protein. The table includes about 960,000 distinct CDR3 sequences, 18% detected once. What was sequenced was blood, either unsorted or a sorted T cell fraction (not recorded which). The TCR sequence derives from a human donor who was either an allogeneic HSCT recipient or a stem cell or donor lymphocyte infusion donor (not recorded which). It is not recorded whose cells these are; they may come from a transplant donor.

The DNA of the CDR3 is TGTGCCAGCAGTGACGATCCGGGGGGGCGTCTAGATACGCAGTATTTT. It encodes CASSDDPGGRLDTQYF. The chain employs TRBV6-4 and TRBJ2-3, with 8 nucleotides matching TRBD2. The CDR3 has 16 amino acids. With 2 bases clipped from V and 5 bases from J, the junction kept 9 bases outside the gene matches. The germline gives CDR1 MRHNA, CDR2 SNTAGT.